These 14 T cell receptor beta chains were sequenced from one sample in a study of control samples from healthy donors and cancer patients. The method was immunoSEQ multiplex PCR; TCRdb's version includes in-frame clones alone and lacks a portion of them. The data hold 190,000 or so clones, with 85% to 95% observed a single time. Specimen: blood. The receptors come from a man between 18 and 29 years old in good health.

The chain has TRBV6-2 or TRBV6-3 and TRBJ2-1; D remains unclear. Trimming stripped 0 bases from V and 7 bases from J, with 7 bases between. CDR3 length equals 13 residues. CDR1 is MNHEY, CDR2 SVGEGT, per germline. The CDR3 DNA sequence: TGTGCCAGCAGTTACTCGTGGCGGAATGAGCAGTTCTTC. Its protein is CASSYSWRNEQFF.

The chain is built from TRBV23-1 and TRBJ2-2; D perhaps matches TRBD1 (5 bases). TRBV23-1 is annotated as an ORF whose role is uncertain. The CDR3 contains 15 residues. With 2 bases removed from V and 8 bases from J, the gap between germline ends came to 15 bases. The CDR3 bases are TGCGCCAGCAGTCAACAGGGCCTAAGTATAGGGGAGCTGTTTTTT. Translation gives CASSQQGLSIGELFF.

The chain joins TRBV7-8 to TRBJ1-1; possibly TRBD1 for D (6 bases). This CDR3 contains 14 residues. CDR1 is SGHVS, CDR2 FQNEAQ, per germline. V lost 4 bases and J lost 5, with 14 bases in between. The CDR3 nucleotides read TGTGCCAGCAGCTCCCTAGAGAGGGGGACTGAAGCTTTCTTT. This sequence encodes CASSSLERGTEAFF.

The rearrangement joins TRBV2 to TRBJ2-1; 8 bases fit TRBD2. Unmatched junction bases numbered 8, after V lost 4 bases and J lost 6 bases. CDR3 length: 15 amino acids. CDR1 SNHLY and CDR2 FYNNEI come from the germline V gene. CDR3 bases: TGTGCCAGCAGTGGGTCAGCGGGGGCCTTCAATGAGCAGTTCTTC. Protein product: CASSGSAGAFNEQFF. The complete variable domain, with remaining parts taken from reference TRBV2 and TRBJ2-1, reads EPEVTQTPSHQVTQMGQEVILRCVPISNHLYFYWYRQILGQKVEFLVSFYNNEISEKSEIFDDQFSVERPDGSNFTLKIRSTKLEDSAMYFCASSGSAGAFNEQFFGPGTRLTVL.

V usage is TRBV6-6 and J usage is TRBJ2-7; the D is unclear. Between the trimmed V and J ends, which lost 0 bases and 3 bases, there was a span of 15 bases. Germline V lookup: CDR1 MNHNY, CDR2 SVGAGI (reference sequence). CDR3 length: 16 residues. CDR3: CASSYSNPEIFYEQYF. The CDR3 region has the DNA TGTGCCAGCAGTTACTCGAACCCGGAAATATTCTACGAGCAGTACTTC.

The chain is built from TRBV12-5 and TRBJ1-6; no firm D call. The CDR3 loop spans 18 amino acids. V lost 0 bases and J lost 9, with 21 bases in between. The germline V gene encodes CDR1 LGHNT and CDR2 FRNRAP. CDR3 bases: TGTGCTAGTGGTTTGGTTTCGAAGGACGATAATCGTAGTTCACCCCTCCACTTT. It specifies CASGLVSKDDNRSSPLHF.

The chain combines TRBV18 with TRBJ2-1; TRBD2 agrees at 11 bases. Germline-derived CDR1 and CDR2 are KGHSH and LQKENI. Trimming cost V 3 bases and J 3 bases; bases outside gene matches: 4. The CDR3 sequence is 16 residues long. The DNA of the CDR3 is TGTGCCAGCTCACCGCTAGCGGGGGGCTACTACAATGAGCAGTTCTTC. Translation gives CASSPLAGGYYNEQFF.

The V and J genes are TRBV24-1 and TRBJ2-1; D might be TRBD1 or TRBD2, each matching 6 bases. This CDR3 has 13 amino acids. V dropped 3 bases and J dropped 8 bases, with 10 bases sitting between them. Germline assignment: CDR1 KGHDR and CDR2 SFDVKD. The CDR3 nucleotides read TGTGCCACCAGTGATGGGGGGCCCGATGAGCAGTTCTTC. Residues: CATSDGGPDEQFF.

This clone was seen once. The V and J genes are TRBV10-2 and TRBJ1-1; D gene uncertain. Between the trimmed V and J ends, which lost 0 bases and 4 bases, there was a span of 9 bases. There are 14 residues in the CDR3. Germline assignment: CDR1 WSHSY and CDR2 SAAADI. CDR3: CASSESVGVTEAFF. DNA for the CDR3: TGCGCCAGCAGTGAGTCGGTGGGAGTCACTGAAGCTTTCTTT.

The genes are TRBV18 and TRBJ1-3, with TRBD1 matching 7 bases. This CDR3 is 15 amino acids long. Germline loops: CDR1 KGHSH, CDR2 LQKENI. Trimming cost V 4 bases and J 4 bases; bases outside gene matches: 7. The CDR3 DNA is TGTGCCAGCTCACGTATACAGGGGTCAGGAAACACCATATATTTT. Its protein product is CASSRIQGSGNTIYF.

The rearrangement uses TRBV18 and TRBJ1-1; 7 nucleotides match TRBD1. The germline V gene has CDR1 KGHSH and CDR2 LQKENI. The V and J ends lost 4 bases and 3 bases, in that order; junction bases with no gene match: 2. The CDR3 is 13 amino acids. Here the CDR3 reads CASSRGQDTEAFF. As DNA, the CDR3 is TGTGCCAGCTCACGAGGACAGGACACTGAAGCTTTCTTT.

The V and J genes are TRBV3-1 (or the pseudogene TRBV3-2) and TRBJ2-3, with 10 bases lining up with TRBD2. Germline V lookup: CDR1 LGHDT, CDR2 YNNKEL (reference sequence). The CDR3 totals 18 residues. Trimming cost V 4 bases and J 2 bases; bases outside gene matches: 12. In DNA, the CDR3 is TGTGCCAGCAGCCGCGCTCGGACTAGCGGAGGTACCACAGATACGCAGTATTTT. Residues: CASSRARTSGGTTDTQYF.

The J gene is TRBJ1-3, the V gene TRBV12-2; the table names TRBD1, a call not compared with the DNA. TRBV12-2 is an annotated pseudogene. This CDR3 contains 16 residues. The CDR3 DNA follows: TGTGCAAGTCGCCCCCCCAGGGTACACTCTGGAAACACCATATATTTT. Translation gives CASRPPRVHSGNTIYF.

Only a few counts were recorded for this clone. The rearrangement links TRBV4-1 to TRBJ1-5; tentatively, D is TRBD1 (5 bases). Germline loops: CDR1 MGHRA, CDR2 YSYEKL. With 0 bases removed from V and 1 base from J, the gap between germline ends came to 13 bases. The CDR3 extends over 17 amino acids. CDR3 protein: CASSQDEGRISNQPQHF. For the CDR3, the DNA is TGCGCCAGCAGCCAAGACGAGGGGCGGATCAGCAATCAGCCCCAGCATTTT.